One sample yielded the 23 T cell receptor beta chains listed below, sequenced in a study of blood T cells in healthy people across ages. With a J-beta primer mix and a sample-barcoded 5' primer, a second PCR ran roughly 6 to 11 cycles. Using its own MiXCR run on the 5' RACE reads, TCRdb lists one record per CDR3 protein. The profile shows about 1.5 million distinct CDR3 sequences, 42% of them singletons. The sample taken for sequencing was blood. These receptors were collected from a woman under 30 in good health.

This clonotype was found a few times. The chain employs TRBV5-1 and TRBJ2-6, with D perhaps TRBD1 (6 bases). Germline lookup yields CDR1 SGHRS and CDR2 YFSETQ. The CDR3 has 16 amino acids. V was clipped by 5 bases and J by 0 bases, with 12 bases between them. The chain's CDR3 is CASSYGQHSGANVLTF. The CDR3 nucleotides are TGCGCCAGCAGTTACGGACAGCACTCTGGGGCCAACGTCCTGACTTTC.

The chain recombines TRBV5-1 with TRBJ2-5; possibly TRBD1 for D (6 bases). Germline CDR1 is SGHRS and CDR2 is YFSETQ. CDR3 length: 19 residues. Trimming pared 6 bases from V and 3 bases from J, leaving 30 bases between. The DNA for the CDR3 is TGCGCCAGCACCGCGCCCCCGGCAGGAAGGGGGTATTGGGAAGAGACCCAGTACTTC. Its protein is CASTAPPAGRGYWEETQYF.

The rearrangement uses TRBV12-3 or TRBV12-4 and TRBJ2-2, with TRBD1 matching over 11 bases. This CDR3 region has 15 residues. V was pared by 6 bases and J by 4 bases, with 4 bases of the junction left unmatched. CDR3 nucleotide sequence: TGTGCCAGCAGGGGACAGGGGGGGCCCACCGGGGAGCTGTTTTTT. It translates to CASRGQGGPTGELFF.

This clonotype showed up many times. The gene calls are TRBV3-1 and TRBJ2-7; unclear D gene. CDR3 length: 13 residues. Per the germline V gene, CDR1 is LGHDT and CDR2 is YNNKEL (reference sequence). Trimming removed 5 bases at V and 5 bases at J, with 13 bases between. The CDR3 DNA reads as TGTGCCAGCAGCAACCGGGCCCCCCACGAGCAGTACTTC. Its protein is CASSNRAPHEQYF.

J is TRBJ2-2 and V is TRBV5-1, with 10 bases fitting TRBD2. From germline, CDR1 is SGHRS and CDR2 YFSETQ. The ends lost 6 bases at V and 5 bases at J; junction bases unmatched: 13. CDR3 length: 17 residues. CDR3 sequence (DNA): TGCGCCAGCAACTATGCTAGCGGGAGCCCTAGTACCGGGGAGCTGTTTTTT. Residues: CASNYASGSPSTGELFF.

This clonotype has only a few counts. The chain couples TRBV2 to TRBJ2-1, with 10 bases matching TRBD2. With 6 bases clipped from V and 8 bases from J, the junction kept 10 bases outside the gene matches. Germline values: CDR1 SNHLY, CDR2 FYNNEI. The CDR3 totals 15 residues. CDR3 sequence reads: CASRVYSGRGYEQFF. The CDR3 region has the DNA TGTGCCAGCAGGGTCTACAGCGGGAGGGGCTATGAGCAGTTCTTC. The whole variable domain, remainder taken from reference TRBV2 and TRBJ2-1, is EPEVTQTPSHQVTQMGQEVILRCVPISNHLYFYWYRQILGQKVEFLVSFYNNEISEKSEIFDDQFSVERPDGSNFTLKIRSTKLEDSAMYFCASRVYSGRGYEQFFGPGTRLTVL.

The chain uses TRBV7-6 and TRBJ2-3; D not resolved. The germline CDR1 and CDR2 sequences are SGHVS and FNYEAQ. This CDR3 contains 17 residues. Deletions cut 5 bases from V and 4 bases from J, with 22 bases between. CDR3 sequence reads: CASSPIFRQRSADTQYF. The CDR3 nucleotides are TGTGCCAGCAGCCCCATCTTCAGGCAAAGAAGCGCAGATACGCAGTATTTT. Variable domain in full (rest from reference TRBV7-6 and TRBJ2-3): GAGVSQSPRYKVTKRGQDVALRCDPISGHVSLYWYRQALGQGPEFLTYFNYEAQQDKSGLPNDRFSAERPEGSISTLTIQRTEQRDSAMYRCASSPIFRQRSADTQYFGPGTRLTVL.

The chain has TRBV10-3 and TRBJ2-7; 11 bases match TRBD2. The CDR3 consists of 15 residues. Unmatched junction bases numbered 6, after V lost 6 bases and J lost 2 bases. Germline V gene lookup returns CDR1 ENHRY and CDR2 SYGVKD. The CDR3 nucleotides are TGTGCCATCAGGAATAGCGGGGGGGGCCCCTACGAGCAGTACTTC. Its translation: CAIRNSGGGPYEQYF.

The chain joins TRBV20-1 to TRBJ2-1; TRBD2 aligns across 9 bases. This CDR3 region has 13 residues. Germline loops: CDR1 DFQATT, CDR2 SNEGSKA (reference sequence). The J segment lost 12 bases and the V segment lost 3 bases, leaving 9 bases of the junction unmatched. The CDR3, as DNA: TGCAGTGCTAGTAACAGGACTAGCGCCAGGCAGTTCTTC. Amino acid sequence: CSASNRTSARQFF.

A few counts support this clonotype. V is TRBV20-1 and J is TRBJ1-2, with TRBD1 matching over 8 bases. The CDR3 runs 13 residues. The V segment lost 4 bases and the J segment 7 bases; nucleotides outside the gene matches: 8. Germline CDR1 DFQATT, CDR2 SNEGSKA (reference sequence). As DNA, the CDR3 is TGCAGTGCTACAGGGGGCGGGATGACTGGCTACACCTTC. Translated: CSATGGGMTGYTF.

This clonotype showed up just a few times. The V call is TRBV15, the J call TRBJ2-1; a weak D match, TRBD2 (6 bases). The CDR3 consists of 16 residues. V lost 0 bases, J lost 3 bases, and 12 bases lay in between. The germline V gene has CDR1 LNHNV and CDR2 YYDKDF (reference sequence). The CDR3 region has the DNA TGTGCCACCAGCAGAGATGCCGGGGGTATCTACAATGAGCAGTTCTTC. This codes for CATSRDAGGIYNEQFF.

Only a few counts were recorded for this clonotype. This CDR3 is CASSQPRQGQGYEQYF. As DNA, the CDR3 is TGCGCCAGCAGCCAGCCGCGACAGGGACAGGGATACGAGCAGTACTTC. This rearrangement joins TRBV4-1 to TRBJ2-7; TRBD1 matches 9 bases. Germline-derived CDR1 and CDR2 are MGHRA and YSYEKL. V dropped 3 bases and J dropped 4; count of bases not matched to a gene: 10. The CDR3 is 16 amino acids.

The chain joins TRBV7-2 to TRBJ1-6, with 7 bases matching TRBD1. CDR1 SGHTA and CDR2 FQGNSA come from the germline V gene. The CDR3 runs to 18 residues. V lost 1 base to trimming and J lost 0 bases; unmatched junction nucleotides: 6. The CDR3 region has the DNA TGTGCCAGCAGCTTAGACGGACAGGCGAGCTCCTATAATTCACCCCTCCACTTT. This translates into CASSLDGQASSYNSPLHF.

This clonotype was detected a few times. The chain employs TRBV20-1 and TRBJ2-7; TRBD1 matches at 9 bases. Germline V gives CDR1 DFQATT, CDR2 SNEGSKA (reference sequence). J was trimmed by 10 bases and V by 3 bases; bases with no gene match: 4. The CDR3 sequence is 11 residues long. This CDR3 reads CSARGQGNQYF. In DNA form, the CDR3 reads TGCAGTGCTAGGGGACAGGGTAATCAGTACTTC.

This sequence joins TRBV29-1 and TRBJ2-5, with D perhaps given as TRBD1 or TRBD2 (6 bases each). V lost 6 bases and J lost 3, with 20 bases in between. This CDR3 spans 15 amino acids. From germline, CDR1 is SQVTM and CDR2 ANQGSEA. The CDR3: CSVFPVAGQKETQYF. The CDR3 DNA reads as TGCAGCGTCTTCCCGGTTGCGGGACAAAAAGAGACCCAGTACTTC.

The table lists this clonotype with a few counts. The chain recombines TRBV7-9 with TRBJ2-7; 7 positions match TRBD2. The V gene end was trimmed by 1 base and the J gene end by 9 bases; junction bases not matched to a gene: 12. Germline lookup yields CDR1 SEHNR and CDR2 FQNEAQ (reference sequence). CDR3 length: 15 amino acids. This chain's CDR3 is CASSLGSTSDLPQYF. Here the CDR3 DNA reads TGTGCCAGCAGCTTAGGTTCCACTAGCGATCTGCCGCAGTACTTC.

The V and J genes are TRBV20-1 and TRBJ1-2, with a possible D match to TRBD1 (6 bases). The CDR3 is made up of 14 amino acids. Germline values: CDR1 DFQATT, CDR2 SNEGSKA (reference sequence). Trimming cost V 5 bases and J 3 bases, with 16 bases left between them. The DNA for the CDR3 is TGCAGTGCTCCGGGGGGCGCGGGGGACTATGGCTACACCTTC. Protein: CSAPGGAGDYGYTF.

The chain employs TRBV20-1 and TRBJ1-5; D uncertain. The CDR3 is 14 amino acids. The V gene's germline CDR1 is DFQATT and CDR2 SNEGSKA (reference sequence). Trimming took off 2 bases at V and 3 bases at J, with 11 bases between the two ends. The CDR3 DNA is TGCAGTGCTAGACCTACAGATTCCAATCAGCCCCAGCATTTT. Protein: CSARPTDSNQPQHF.

This clonotype was picked up a small number of times. The rearrangement uses TRBV5-6 and TRBJ2-1; 8 bases are shared with TRBD2. This CDR3 has 14 residues. V trimming: 5 bases; J trimming: 5 bases; junction bases outside the gene matches: 6. Germline CDR1 reads SGHDT; CDR2 reads YYEEEE. This CDR3 reads CASRSGGLNNEQFF. DNA of the CDR3: TGTGCCAGCAGGTCGGGAGGGTTAAACAATGAGCAGTTCTTC.

The gene calls are TRBV25-1 and TRBJ1-5; D possibly corresponds to TRBD1 (5 bases). Germline CDR1 and CDR2: MGHDK and SYGVNS. This CDR3 spans 14 amino acids. Trimming shortened V by 8 bases and J by 6 bases, and 17 bases separated the two germline ends. CDR3 bases: TGTGCCAGCCGGGGGGATGGGGTCGGTCAGCCCCAGCATTTT. Translating gives CASRGDGVGQPQHF.

The J gene is TRBJ2-3, the V gene TRBV5-8; D unresolved. V was cut by 4 bases and J by 4 bases, with 22 bases left in between. The CDR3 covers 17 residues. From germline, CDR1 is SGHTS and CDR2 YDEGEE. As DNA, the CDR3 is TGTGCCAGCAGCCCCTTTAGCCCGGACCACAGCGCAGATACGCAGTATTTT. Its translation: CASSPFSPDHSADTQYF.

The rearrangement links TRBV11-1 to TRBJ1-2; D is possibly TRBD1 (5 bases). V was shortened by 0 bases and J by 3 bases, with 11 bases between the two germline ends. The CDR3 has 15 amino acids. Germline assignment: CDR1 SGHAT and CDR2 FQDESV (reference sequence). The CDR3 loop is CASSLAAGNDYGYTF. CDR3 coding DNA: TGTGCCAGCAGCTTAGCGGCAGGGAACGACTATGGCTACACCTTC. Based on the CDR3 plus reference TRBV11-1 and TRBJ1-2, the full variable domain is EAEVAQSPRYKITEKSQAVAFWCDPISGHATLYWYRQILGQGPELLVQFQDESVVDDSQLPKDRFSAERLKGVDSTLKIQPAELGDSAMYLCASSLAAGNDYGYTFGSGTRLTVV.

V and J are TRBV20-1 and TRBJ2-7, with 7 nucleotides matching TRBD2. This CDR3 has 15 amino acids. J gave up 7 bases and V 2 bases, and 14 bases lay outside the gene matches. The germline V gene encodes CDR1 DFQATT and CDR2 SNEGSKA (reference sequence). CDR3 region: CSARTPGRSCNEQYF. The CDR3 bases are TGCAGTGCTAGAACCCCCGGGAGGTCCTGCAATGAGCAGTACTTC.